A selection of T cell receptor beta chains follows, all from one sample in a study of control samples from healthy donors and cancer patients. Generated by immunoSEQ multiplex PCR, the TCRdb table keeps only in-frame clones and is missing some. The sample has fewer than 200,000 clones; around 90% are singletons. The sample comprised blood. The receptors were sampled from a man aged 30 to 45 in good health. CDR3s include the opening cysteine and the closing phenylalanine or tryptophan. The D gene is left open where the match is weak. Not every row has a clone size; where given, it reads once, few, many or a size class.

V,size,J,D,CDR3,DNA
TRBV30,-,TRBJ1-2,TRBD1,CAWSVSGTGASYTF,TGTGCCTGGAGTGTTTCTGGCACAGGGGCGAGCTACACCTTC
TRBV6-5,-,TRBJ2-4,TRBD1,CASSSGQGYSKNIQYF,TGTGCCAGCAGTTCGGGACAGGGGTACAGCAAAAACATTCAGTACTTC
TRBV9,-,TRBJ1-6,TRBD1,CASSAGQDNSPLHF,TGTGCCAGCAGCGCCGGACAGGATAATTCACCCCTCCACTTT
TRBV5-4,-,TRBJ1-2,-,CASSSLYGYTF,TGTGCCAGCAGCTCTCTCTATGGCTACACCTTC
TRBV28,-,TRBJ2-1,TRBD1,CASSLSGQGYNEQFF,TGTGCCAGCAGTTTATCCGGACAGGGCTACAATGAGCAGTTCTTC
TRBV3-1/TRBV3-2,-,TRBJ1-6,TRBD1,CASSHLDRNSPLHF,TGTGCCAGCAGCCACCTGGACAGGAATTCACCCCTCCACTTT
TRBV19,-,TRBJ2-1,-,CASSIGLLNEQFF,TGTGCCAGTAGTATCGGGCTACTTAATGAGCAGTTCTTC
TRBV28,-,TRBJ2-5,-,CASIRRRSGGTQYF,TGTGCCAGCATACGAAGGCGGAGTGGTGGGACCCAGTACTTC
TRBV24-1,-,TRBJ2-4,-,CATSDMVMEADIQYF,TGTGCCACCAGTGATATGGTTATGGAGGCGGACATTCAGTACTTC
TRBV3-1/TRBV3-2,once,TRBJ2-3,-,CASSQDGTGAAGNTQYF,TGTGCCAGCAGCCAAGATGGGACGGGGGCCGCGGGTAATACGCAGTATTTT
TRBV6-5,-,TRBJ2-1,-,CASSPTRGLDGEQFF,TGTGCCAGCAGTCCTACTCGGGGCCTCGACGGTGAGCAGTTCTTC
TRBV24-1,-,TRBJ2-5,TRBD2,CATSDFTSGGTQYF,TGTGCCACCAGTGATTTCACTAGCGGGGGGACCCAGTACTTC
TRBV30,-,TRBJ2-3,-,CAWSVSGSWDTQYF,TGTGCCTGGAGTGTATCTGGGTCTTGGGATACGCAGTATTTT
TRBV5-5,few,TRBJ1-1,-,CASSLVGGGMNTEAFF,TGTGCCAGCAGCTTGGTGGGGGGCGGGATGAACACTGAAGCTTTCTTT
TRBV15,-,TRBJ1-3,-,CATSRGGPAGNTIYF,TGTGCCACCAGCAGAGGGGGGCCGGCTGGAAACACCATATATTTT
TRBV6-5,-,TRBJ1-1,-,CASSYRVGTEAFF,TGTGCCAGCAGTTACAGGGTCGGCACTGAAGCTTTCTTT
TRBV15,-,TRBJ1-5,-,CATSRDPGGGSNQPQHF,TGTGCCACCAGCAGAGATCCGGGGGGAGGAAGCAATCAGCCCCAGCATTTT
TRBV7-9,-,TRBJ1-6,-,CASSSPSGESSYNSPLHF,TGTGCCAGCAGCTCACCCAGTGGGGAAAGCTCCTATAATTCACCCCTCCACTTT
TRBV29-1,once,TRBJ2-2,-,CSVEEGMHTGELFF,TGCAGCGTTGAAGAAGGGATGCACACCGGGGAGCTGTTTTTT
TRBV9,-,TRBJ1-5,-,CASSPGPNNQPQHF,TGTGCCAGCAGCCCGGGGCCTAACAATCAGCCCCAGCATTTT
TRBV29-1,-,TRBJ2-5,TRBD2,CSLRGGETQYF,TGCAGCCTCCGGGGGGGGGAGACCCAGTACTTC
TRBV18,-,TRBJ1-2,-,CASSPRRYGYTF,TGTGCCAGCTCACCACGACGGTATGGCTACACCTTC
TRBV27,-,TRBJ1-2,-,CASRKQVGYGYTF,TGTGCCAGCAGGAAACAGGTGGGCTATGGCTACACCTTC
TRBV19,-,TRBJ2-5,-,CASSTGSRMQETQYF,TGTGCCAGTAGTACCGGAAGTCGGATGCAAGAGACCCAGTACTTC
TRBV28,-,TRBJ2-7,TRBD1,CASSSLGTGSYEQYF,TGTGCCAGCAGTTCCCTCGGGACAGGGTCCTACGAGCAGTACTTC
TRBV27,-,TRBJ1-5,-,CASSSRGPSQPQHF,TGTGCCAGCAGTTCCCGGGGGCCGAGTCAGCCCCAGCATTTT
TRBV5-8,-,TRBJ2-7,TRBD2,CASSLAGTSAFYEQYF,TGTGCCAGCAGCTTGGCCGGGACTAGCGCGTTCTACGAGCAGTACTTC
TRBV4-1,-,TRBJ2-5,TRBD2,CASSRTGGGETQYF,TGCGCCAGCAGCCGTACGGGAGGGGGGGAGACCCAGTACTTC
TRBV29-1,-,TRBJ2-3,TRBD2,CSVQGLAGGRFSTDTQYF,TGCAGCGTCCAGGGACTAGCGGGGGGACGATTCAGCACAGATACGCAGTATTTT
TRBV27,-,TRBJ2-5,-,CATREWAQETQYF,TGTGCCACTCGGGAGTGGGCCCAAGAGACCCAGTACTTC
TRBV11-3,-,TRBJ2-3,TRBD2,CASSWGRGRTDTQYF,TGTGCCAGCAGCTGGGGGAGGGGAAGGACAGATACGCAGTATTTT
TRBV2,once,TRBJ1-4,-,CASSDNGKNEKLFF,TGTGCCAGCAGTGATAACGGGAAGAATGAAAAACTGTTTTTT
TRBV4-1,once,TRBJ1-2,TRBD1,CASSQEGTGGNGYTF,TGCGCCAGCAGCCAAGAGGGGACAGGGGGTAATGGCTACACCTTC
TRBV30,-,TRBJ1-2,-,CAWSTGTEYGYTF,TGTGCCTGGAGTACCGGGACTGAGTATGGCTACACCTTC
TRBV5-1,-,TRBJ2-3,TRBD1,CASSSGQGTDTQYF,TGCGCCAGCAGCTCGGGACAGGGGACAGATACGCAGTATTTT
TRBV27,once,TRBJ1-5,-,CASSLSAGGNQPQHF,TGTGCCAGCAGTTTATCGGCGGGGGGCAATCAGCCCCAGCATTTT
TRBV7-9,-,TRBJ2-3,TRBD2,CASPGLAGVSSTDTQYF,TGTGCCAGCCCGGGACTAGCGGGGGTATCTAGCACAGATACGCAGTATTTT
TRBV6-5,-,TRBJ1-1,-,CASSFGPGTEAFF,TGTGCCAGCAGTTTCGGCCCGGGCACTGAAGCTTTCTTT
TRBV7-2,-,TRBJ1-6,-,CASSLGGWGPNSPLHF,TGTGCCAGCAGCTTAGGGGGTTGGGGTCCCAATTCACCCCTCCACTTT
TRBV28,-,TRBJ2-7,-,CASSKPRYEQYF,TGTGCCAGCAGCAAACCTCGGTACGAGCAGTACTTC
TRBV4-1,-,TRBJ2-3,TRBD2,CASSQDRSSGRGTDTQYF,TGCGCCAGCAGCCAAGATCGAAGTAGCGGGAGAGGCACAGATACGCAGTATTTT
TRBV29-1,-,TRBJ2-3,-,CSVCDSTDTQYF,TGCAGCGTTTGTGACAGTACAGATACGCAGTATTTT
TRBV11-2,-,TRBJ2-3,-,CASSLGGDTQYF,TGTGCCAGCAGCTTAGGGGGGGATACGCAGTATTTT